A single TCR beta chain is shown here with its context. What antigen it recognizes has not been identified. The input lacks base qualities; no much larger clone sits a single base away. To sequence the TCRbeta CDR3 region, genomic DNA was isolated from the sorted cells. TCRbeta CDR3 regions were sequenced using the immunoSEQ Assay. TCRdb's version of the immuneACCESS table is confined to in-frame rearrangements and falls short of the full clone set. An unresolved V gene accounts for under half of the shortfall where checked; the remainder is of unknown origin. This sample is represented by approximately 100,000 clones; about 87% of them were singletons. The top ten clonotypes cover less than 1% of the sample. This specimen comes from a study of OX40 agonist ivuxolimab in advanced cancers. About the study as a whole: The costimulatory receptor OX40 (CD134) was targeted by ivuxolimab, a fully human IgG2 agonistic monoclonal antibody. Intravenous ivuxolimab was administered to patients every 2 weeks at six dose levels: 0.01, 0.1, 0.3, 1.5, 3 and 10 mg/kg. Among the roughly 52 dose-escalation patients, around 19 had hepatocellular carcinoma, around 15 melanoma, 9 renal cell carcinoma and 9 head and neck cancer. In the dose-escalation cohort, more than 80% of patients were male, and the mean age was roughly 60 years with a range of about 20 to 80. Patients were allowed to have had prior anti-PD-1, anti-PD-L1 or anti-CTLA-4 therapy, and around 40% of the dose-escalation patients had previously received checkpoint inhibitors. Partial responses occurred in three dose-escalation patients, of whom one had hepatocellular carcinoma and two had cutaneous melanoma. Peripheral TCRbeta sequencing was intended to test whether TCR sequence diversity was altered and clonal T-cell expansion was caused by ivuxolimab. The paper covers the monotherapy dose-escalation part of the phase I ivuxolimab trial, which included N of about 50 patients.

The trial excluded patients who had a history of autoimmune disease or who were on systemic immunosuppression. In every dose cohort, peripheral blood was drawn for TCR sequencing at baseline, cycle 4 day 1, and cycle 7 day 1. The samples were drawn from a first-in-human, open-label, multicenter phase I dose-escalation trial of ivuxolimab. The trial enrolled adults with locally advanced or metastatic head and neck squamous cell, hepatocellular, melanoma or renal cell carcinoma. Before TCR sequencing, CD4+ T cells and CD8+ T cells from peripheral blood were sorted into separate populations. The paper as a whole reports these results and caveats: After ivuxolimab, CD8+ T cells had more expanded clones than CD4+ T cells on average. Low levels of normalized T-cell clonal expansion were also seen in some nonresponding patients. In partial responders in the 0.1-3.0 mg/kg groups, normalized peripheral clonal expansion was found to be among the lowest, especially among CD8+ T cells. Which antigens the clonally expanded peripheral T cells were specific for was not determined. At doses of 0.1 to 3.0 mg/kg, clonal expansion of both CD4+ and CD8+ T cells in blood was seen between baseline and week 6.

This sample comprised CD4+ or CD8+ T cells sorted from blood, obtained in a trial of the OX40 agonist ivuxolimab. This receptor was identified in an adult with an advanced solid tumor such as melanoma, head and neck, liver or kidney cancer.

The CDR3 is CASSPTSGGAYYGYTF. The nucleotides read TGTGCCAGCAGCCCCACGTCGGGGGGCGCTTACTATGGCTACACCTTC. The V gene is TRBV5-8 and the J gene is TRBJ1-2, with a tentative D gene TRBD1 over 6 matching bases. The germline V gene provides CDR1 SGHTS and CDR2 YDEGEE. V was cut back by 4 bases and J by 3 bases, leaving a gap of 19 bases between them. The CDR3 has 16 amino acids, counting the end cysteine and phenylalanine. Only the CDR3 part of the read is kept: 48 bases, read in frame from the first base.